This T cell receptor beta chain came from a study of response to subunit inactivated influenza vaccine. Overall study results and limits: Few new T cells, the authors suggested, are recruited by each seasonal influenza vaccination.

Comments on this clonotype: The antigen remains undetermined.

Using its own MiXCR run on the RT-PCR reads, TCRdb lists one record per CDR3 protein. The sample contains about 800,000 distinct CDR3 sequences, approximately 21% of which appear only once. This CDR3 has 13 amino acids. In germline, CDR1 is LNHNV, CDR2 YYDKDF (reference sequence). V was cut by 3 bases and J by 2 bases, with 8 bases left in between. The V and J genes are TRBV15 and TRBJ2-7; tentative D call: TRBD1 (5 bases). The source material was PBMCs from blood, sampled approximately 5 days after vaccination. The clonotype was recovered from a man aged 50-60 years who received an inactivated influenza vaccine. Here the CDR3 DNA reads TGTGCCACCAGCAGGGACAAGACCTACGAGCAGTACTTC. Translation gives CATSRDKTYEQYF.